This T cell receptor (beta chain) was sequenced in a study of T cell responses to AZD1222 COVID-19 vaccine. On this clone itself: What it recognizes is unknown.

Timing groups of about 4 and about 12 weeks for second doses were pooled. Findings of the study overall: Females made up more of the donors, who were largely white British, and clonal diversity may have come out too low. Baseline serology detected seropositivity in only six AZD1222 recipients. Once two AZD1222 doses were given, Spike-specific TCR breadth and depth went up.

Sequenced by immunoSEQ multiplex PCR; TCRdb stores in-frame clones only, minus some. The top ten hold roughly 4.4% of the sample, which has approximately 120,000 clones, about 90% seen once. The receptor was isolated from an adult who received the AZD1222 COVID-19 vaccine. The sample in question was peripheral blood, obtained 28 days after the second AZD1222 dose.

The CDR3 loop is CASSEYLGGIGTDTQYF. The DNA of the CDR3 is TGTGCCAGCAGTGAATATCTGGGAGGGATTGGCACAGATACGCAGTATTTT. The V gene is TRBV6-1, the J gene TRBJ2-3; TRBD2 matches at 7 bases. J gave up 1 base and V 2 bases, and 9 bases lay outside the gene matches. Germline-derived CDR1 and CDR2 are MNHNS and SASEGT. This CDR3 has 17 residues.